This T cell receptor beta chain was profiled in a study of vaccination effects on CD4 cells after COVID-19. Overall study: Following the second dose by a median of 72 days, the post-vaccine samples were obtained.

In the case of this clone: Its antigen is unidentified.

Broader study findings: A shortage of convalescent patients and an absence of early post-infection timepoints characterized the study.

Sequencing in the ViraFEST assay came after antigen-specific CD4+ T cells had been expanded with viral peptide pools, which were used to stimulate PBMC. Isolating CD4+ T cells followed more than eight days of culture. According to PCR results, the person was infected with SARS-CoV-2 between March and December 2020. All participants had two doses of either the BNT162b2 or mRNA-1273 vaccine. Wells of two million PBMC each were grown with 10 IU/ml IL-2 and approximately 10 ug/ml peptides. Half of the medium was exchanged for IL-2 medium on both days 3 and 7. Data came from immunoSEQ multiplex PCR; TCRdb stores just in-frame clones and leaves some out. The table has about 17,000 clones, over 65% seen once. CDR3 length: 16 residues. Germline V gene lookup returns CDR1 MNHEY and CDR2 SVGEGT. Germline trimming cut 5 bases from V and 3 bases from J; bases unmatched to any gene: 10.

This clonotype was sampled from a human donor who had a prior SARS-CoV-2 infection. V usage is TRBV6-2 or TRBV6-3 and J usage is TRBJ1-3; 7 positions match TRBD1. This sample comprised CD4+ T cells from PBMCs cultured with SARS-CoV-2 spike peptides, obtained after COVID-19 vaccination. CDR3 sequence: CASSLRQGGRGNTIYF. Here the CDR3 DNA reads TGTGCCAGCAGTCTACGACAGGGTGGTCGTGGAAACACCATATATTTT.